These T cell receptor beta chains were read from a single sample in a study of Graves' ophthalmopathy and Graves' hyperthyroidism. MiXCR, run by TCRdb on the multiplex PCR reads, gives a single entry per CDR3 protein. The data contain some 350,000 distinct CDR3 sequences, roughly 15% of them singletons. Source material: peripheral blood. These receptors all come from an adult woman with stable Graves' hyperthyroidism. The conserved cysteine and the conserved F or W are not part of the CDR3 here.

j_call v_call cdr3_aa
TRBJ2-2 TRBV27 ASSWGLAGNGELF
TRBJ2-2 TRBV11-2 ASSFTAGQGAGELF
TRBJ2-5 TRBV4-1 ASSQVHTSGVQETQY
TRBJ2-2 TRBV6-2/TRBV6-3 ASSYPEVTGELF
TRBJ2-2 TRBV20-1 SARDPRGRNTGELF
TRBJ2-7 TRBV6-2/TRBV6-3 ASSFLLAGAYEQY
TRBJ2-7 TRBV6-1 ASSARGDEQY
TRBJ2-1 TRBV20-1 SAPVSGRSNEQF
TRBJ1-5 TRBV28 ASSFTRFKGSNQPQH
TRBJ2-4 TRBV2 ASSPGGARANIQY
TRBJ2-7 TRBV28 ASTANSYEQY
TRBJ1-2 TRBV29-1 SVERSDLDGYT
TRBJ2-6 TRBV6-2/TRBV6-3 ASGKTGARSGANVLT
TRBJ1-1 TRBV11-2 ASSLQGFGTEAF
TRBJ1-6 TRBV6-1 ASTYVGGTNSPLH
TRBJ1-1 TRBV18 ASSPRQENTEAF